The clone carrying this TCR beta chain was seen a single time. In TCRdb, the 5' RACE reads were re-called with MiXCR into one record per CDR3 protein. This table has over 95,000 distinct CDR3 sequences, 15% to 20% appearing once. CDR1 and CDR2 (germline): SGHNT, YENEEA. The CDR3 length is 14 residues. V lost 1 base and J 8 bases, leaving 12 bases between the germline ends. The data are from a study of T cells of healthy individuals. The source is a human donor in good health. The chain is built from TRBV11-3 and TRBJ2-1; no clear D. CDR3 sequence: CASSLVKGSDEQFF. Written as DNA, the CDR3 is TGTGCCAGCAGCTTAGTTAAGGGATCGGATGAGCAGTTCTTC.